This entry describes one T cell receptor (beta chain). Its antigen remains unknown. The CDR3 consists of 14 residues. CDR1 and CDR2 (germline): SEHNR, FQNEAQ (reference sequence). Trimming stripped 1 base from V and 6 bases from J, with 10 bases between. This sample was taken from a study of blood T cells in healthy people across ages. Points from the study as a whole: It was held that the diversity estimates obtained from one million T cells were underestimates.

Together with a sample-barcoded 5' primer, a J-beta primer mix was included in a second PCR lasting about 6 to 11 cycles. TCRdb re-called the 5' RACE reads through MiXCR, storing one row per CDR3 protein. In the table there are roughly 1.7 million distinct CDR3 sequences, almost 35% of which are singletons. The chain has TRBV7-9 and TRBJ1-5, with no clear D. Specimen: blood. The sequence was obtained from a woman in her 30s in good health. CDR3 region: CASSLDAGIQPQHF. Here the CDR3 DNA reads TGTGCCAGCAGCTTAGATGCGGGGATTCAGCCCCAGCATTTT. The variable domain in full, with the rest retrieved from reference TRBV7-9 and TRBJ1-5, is DTGVSQNPRHKITKRGQNVTFRCDPISEHNRLYWYRQTLGQGPEFLTYFQNEAQLEKSRLLSDRFSAERPKGSFSTLEIQRTEQGDSAMYLCASSLDAGIQPQHFGDGTRLSIL.